The entry below gives a single T cell receptor beta chain sequence along with its context. This record belongs to a study of blood T cell repertoires in COVID-19. At the level of the study: The analysed material was cDNA or gDNA that came from T cells, B-cell-depleted T cells, or PBMCs.

Generated by immunoSEQ multiplex PCR, the TCRdb table keeps only in-frame clones and is missing some. The sample has tens of thousands of clones; around 86% are singletons. CDR3 size: 13 residues. V was shortened by 6 bases and J by 5 bases, with 11 bases between the two germline ends. The origin of this receptor is a human donor in a cohort sampled during active COVID-19. Sequencing was done on a sample of peripheral blood. The V gene is TRBV12-3 or TRBV12-4, the J gene TRBJ1-5; tentative D call: TRBD1 (6 bases). CDR3 nucleotide sequence: TGTGCCAGCAGCCCTTACAGGGATCAGCCCCAGCATTTT. Translated, it gives CASSPYRDQPQHF.